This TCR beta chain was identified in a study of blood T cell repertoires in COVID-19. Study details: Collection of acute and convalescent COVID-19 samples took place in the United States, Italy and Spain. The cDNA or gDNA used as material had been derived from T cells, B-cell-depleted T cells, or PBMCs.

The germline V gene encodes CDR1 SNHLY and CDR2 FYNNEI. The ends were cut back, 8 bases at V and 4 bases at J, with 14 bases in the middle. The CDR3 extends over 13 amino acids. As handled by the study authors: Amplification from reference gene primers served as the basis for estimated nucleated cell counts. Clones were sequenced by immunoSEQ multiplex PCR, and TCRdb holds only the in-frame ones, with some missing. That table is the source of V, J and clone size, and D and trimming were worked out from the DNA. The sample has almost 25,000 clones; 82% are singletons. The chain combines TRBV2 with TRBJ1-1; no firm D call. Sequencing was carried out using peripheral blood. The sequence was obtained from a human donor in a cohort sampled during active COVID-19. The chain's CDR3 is CASLTSYATEAFF. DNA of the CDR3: TGTGCCAGCCTCACGAGCTATGCCACTGAAGCTTTCTTT.